This T cell receptor (beta chain) was recovered during a study of read filtering for tumor transcriptome and immune sequencing. At the level of the study: Whole-transcriptome libraries were prepared after DNase treatment.

From 300 to 450 ng of RNA, a library with molecular barcoded alpha/delta and beta/gamma adaptors was made. TCRdb analysed the reads with MiXCR anew, one entry per CDR3 protein. The data hold more than 45,000 distinct CDR3 sequences, with roughly an eighth observed a single time. Bone marrow was sampled from every patient at the time of active disease. V was pared by 7 bases and J by 4 bases, with 11 bases of the junction left unmatched. Germline-derived CDR1 and CDR2 are SGHRS and YFSETQ. The CDR3 has 15 amino acids. This clonotype was counted at least ten times. The chain links TRBV5-1 to TRBJ1-1; TRBD1 matches 9 bases. The origin of this receptor is a donor aged 40 or older with multiple myeloma. Sequencing used a population of CD138-negative cells sorted from bone marrow. CDR3 bases: TGCGCCAGCGACCGGGACAGGGCCCTTGGCACTGAAGCTTTCTTT. Protein: CASDRDRALGTEAFF.